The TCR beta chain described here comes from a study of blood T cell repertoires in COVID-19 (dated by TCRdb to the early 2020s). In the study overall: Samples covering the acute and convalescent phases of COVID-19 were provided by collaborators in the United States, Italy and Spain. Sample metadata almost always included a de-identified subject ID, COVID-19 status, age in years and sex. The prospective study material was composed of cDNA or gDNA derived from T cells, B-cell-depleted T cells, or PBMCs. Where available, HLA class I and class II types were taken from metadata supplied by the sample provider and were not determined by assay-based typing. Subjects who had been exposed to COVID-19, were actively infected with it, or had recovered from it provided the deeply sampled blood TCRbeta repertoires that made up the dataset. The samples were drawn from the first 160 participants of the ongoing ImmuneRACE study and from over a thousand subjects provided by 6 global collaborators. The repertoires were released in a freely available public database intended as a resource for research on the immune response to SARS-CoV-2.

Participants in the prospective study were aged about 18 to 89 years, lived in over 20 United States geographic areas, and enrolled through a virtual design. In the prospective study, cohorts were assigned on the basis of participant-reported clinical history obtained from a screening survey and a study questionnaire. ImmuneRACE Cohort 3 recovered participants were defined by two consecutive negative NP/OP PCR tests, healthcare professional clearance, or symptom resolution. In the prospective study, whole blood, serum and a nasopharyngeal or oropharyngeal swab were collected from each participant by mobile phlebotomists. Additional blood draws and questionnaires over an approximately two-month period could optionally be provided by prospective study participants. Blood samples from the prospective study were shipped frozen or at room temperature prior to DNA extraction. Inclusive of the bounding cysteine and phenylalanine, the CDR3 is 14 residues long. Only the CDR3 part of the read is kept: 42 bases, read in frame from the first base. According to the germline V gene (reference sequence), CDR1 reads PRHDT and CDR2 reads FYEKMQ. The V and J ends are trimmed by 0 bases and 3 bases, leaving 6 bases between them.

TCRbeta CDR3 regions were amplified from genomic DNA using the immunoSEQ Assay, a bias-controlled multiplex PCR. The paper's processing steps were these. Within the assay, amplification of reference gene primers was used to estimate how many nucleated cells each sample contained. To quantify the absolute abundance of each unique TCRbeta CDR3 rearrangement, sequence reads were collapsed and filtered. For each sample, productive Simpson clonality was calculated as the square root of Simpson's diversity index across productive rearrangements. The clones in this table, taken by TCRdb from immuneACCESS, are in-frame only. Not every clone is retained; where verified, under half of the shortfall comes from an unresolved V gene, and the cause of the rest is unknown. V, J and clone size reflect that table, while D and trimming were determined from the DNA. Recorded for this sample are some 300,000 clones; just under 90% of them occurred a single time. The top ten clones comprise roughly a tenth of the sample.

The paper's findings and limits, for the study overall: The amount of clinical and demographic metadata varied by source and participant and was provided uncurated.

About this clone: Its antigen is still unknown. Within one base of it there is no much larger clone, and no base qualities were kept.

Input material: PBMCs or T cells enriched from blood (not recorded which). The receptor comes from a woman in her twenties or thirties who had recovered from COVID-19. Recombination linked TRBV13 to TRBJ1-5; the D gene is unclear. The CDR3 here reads CASSLGLNNQPQHF. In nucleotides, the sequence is TGTGCCAGCAGCTTAGGACTAAACAATCAGCCCCAGCATTTT. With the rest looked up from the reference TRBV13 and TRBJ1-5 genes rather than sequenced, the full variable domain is AAGVIQSPRHLIKEKRETATLKCYPIPRHDTVYWYQQGPGQDPQFLISFYEKMQSDKGSIPDRFSAQQFSDYHSELNMSSLELGDSALYFCASSLGLNNQPQHFGDGTRLSIL.